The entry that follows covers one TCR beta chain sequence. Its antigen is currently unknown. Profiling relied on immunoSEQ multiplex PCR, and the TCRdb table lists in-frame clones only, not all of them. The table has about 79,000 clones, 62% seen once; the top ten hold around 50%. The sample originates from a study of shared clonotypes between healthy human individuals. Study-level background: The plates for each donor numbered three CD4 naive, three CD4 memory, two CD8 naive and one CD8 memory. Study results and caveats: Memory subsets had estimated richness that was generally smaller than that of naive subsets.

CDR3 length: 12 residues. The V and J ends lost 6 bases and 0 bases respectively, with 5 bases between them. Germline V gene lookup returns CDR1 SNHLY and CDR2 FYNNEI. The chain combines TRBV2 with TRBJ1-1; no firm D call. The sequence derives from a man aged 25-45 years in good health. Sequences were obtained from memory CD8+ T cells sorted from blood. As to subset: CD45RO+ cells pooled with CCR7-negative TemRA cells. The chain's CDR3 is CASRRVNTEAFF. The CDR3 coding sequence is TGTGCCAGCAGGAGGGTGAACACTGAAGCTTTCTTT.